This T cell receptor (beta chain) originates from a study of tumor and adjacent non-tumor tissue in lung cancer. Findings and limits, study-wide: Top 100 clones took a larger repertoire share in normal lung. Compared with tumor, normal lung showed significantly lower TCR diversity. Higher tumor TCR diversity was associated with shorter survival.

CDR1 SGHAT and CDR2 FQDESV come from the germline V gene (reference sequence). The CDR3 contains 16 residues. Points on this clonotype: Its antigen is as yet unknown. Without the conserved terminal phenylalanine or tryptophan, this CDR3 likely stems from a read error.

A modified ARM-PCR protocol with three rounds of nested PCR amplified TCRbeta. TCRdb reanalysed the multiplex PCR reads using MiXCR and keeps one entry per CDR3 protein. Here the sample spans under 250,000 distinct CDR3 sequences, around 70% being singletons. No cell sorting was done before RNA was extracted from the tissue. J is TRBJ2-7 and V is TRBV11-1; D perhaps matches TRBD2 (5 bases). The TCR sequence derives from a man between 60 and 75 years old with non-small cell lung cancer. Sequencing was done on a sample of lung tumor tissue. In nucleotides, the CDR3 is TGTGCGATCAGCTTAGCGATTCGTGACAACTCCTACGAGCAGTACTTA. Protein sequence: CAISLAIRDNSYEQYL.